Included here is one TCR beta chain sequence, with context. The antigen remains undetermined. Profiled with immunoSEQ multiplex PCR; TCRdb holds only in-frame clones, not every one. The sample has about 710,000 clones, just under 75% seen once. The record originates from a study of shared clonotypes between healthy human individuals. Study overall: Per donor, three plates held CD4 naive cells, three held CD4 memory, two held CD8 naive and one held CD8 memory. The study, taken as a whole, reports: Sampling covered nothing but blood. Tissue TCR repertoires likely differ from those found in blood. The study drew on few donors, limiting represented genetic and exposure-history diversity.

The germline CDR1 and CDR2 sequences are SGHTA and FQGNSA. Trimming left V 6 bases short and J 9 bases short, with 12 bases between. The CDR3 sequence is 12 residues long. The receptor comes from a woman aged 25 to 39 in good health. The sample comprised memory CD4+ T cells sorted from blood. The subset denotes: CD45RA-negative fraction. This chain connects TRBV7-2 to TRBJ2-1; either TRBD1 or TRBD2 may supply D (5 bases each). This CDR3 is CASSSPGREQFF. In nucleotides, the CDR3 is TGTGCCAGCAGTTCCCCGGGGCGTGAGCAGTTCTTC. Together with reference TRBV7-2 and TRBJ2-1, the CDR3 gives the full variable domain: GAGVSQSPSNKVTEKGKDVELRCDPISGHTALYWYRQSLGQGLEFLIYFQGNSAPDKSGLPSDRFSAERTGGSVSTLTIQRTQQEDSAVYLCASSSPGREQFFGPGTRLTVL.